This TCR beta chain was found in a study of early stage breast cancer tumors. Study overall: Invasive lobular carcinomas made up four of 12 ER+/PR+/HER2- tumors. Samples were sequenced at around 10-fold average coverage. Study findings and constraints: Enriched TCRB sequences shared across patients were mostly commonly generated sequences. Compared with adjacent normal breast, tumors showed about 2.3-fold denser, more clonal T cells.

This clone appeared a single time. Its antigen is still unknown. Trimming took 2 bases from V and 4 from J; bases not matched to a gene: 3. The germline gives CDR1 SGHNT, CDR2 YENEEA. The CDR3 contains 14 residues. Assay: immunoSEQ multiplex PCR; the TCRdb copy retains only in-frame clones and omits some. In the table there are around 51,000 clones, about three quarters of which are singletons. The chain recombines TRBV11-3 with TRBJ2-3; 7 nucleotides agree with TRBD2. Sequences were obtained from blood. This TCR was recovered from a person aged 35-55 years with breast cancer. The CDR3 loop reads CASSLSGNADTQYF. The CDR3 region has the DNA TGTGCCAGCAGCTTAAGCGGGAATGCAGATACGCAGTATTTT.